The 9 T cell receptor beta chains below come from one sample, sequenced in a study of PD-L1 blockade in urothelial cancer. Profiled with immunoSEQ multiplex PCR; TCRdb holds only in-frame clones, not every one. Here the sample spans 50,000 to 60,000 clones, 85% to 90% being singletons. Source: PBMCs, taken around atezolizumab (anti-PD-L1) treatment. These receptors all stem from a man aged 50-59 years with urothelial cancer.

This clone was seen only once. The chain employs TRBV5-1 and TRBJ2-4, with TRBD1 matching over 9 bases. Trimming cost V 4 bases and J 7 bases; bases outside gene matches: 6. The CDR3 is made up of 14 amino acids. The V gene's germline CDR1 is SGHRS and CDR2 YFSETQ. CDR3 in amino acids: CASSPGTGFNIQYF. Written as DNA, the CDR3 is TGCGCCAGCAGCCCGGGGACAGGGTTCAACATTCAGTACTTC.

This chain uses TRBV9 with TRBJ2-1, with D possibly matching TRBD1 (6 bases). CDR3 length: 14 residues. CDR1 is SGDLS, CDR2 YYNGEE, per germline. The V end lost 3 bases, the J end lost 0 bases, and 7 bases lay between the germline ends. The CDR3 here is CASSARGSYNEQFF. The CDR3 nucleotides read TGTGCCAGCAGCGCCAGGGGCTCCTACAATGAGCAGTTCTTC.

Turning to this clone: Within the sample, other DNA sequences also encode this same CDR3. The CDR3 region has the DNA TGTGCCTGGAGTGTAGGCGGGAGCGCAGATACGCAGTATTTT. Translation: CAWSVGGSADTQYF. V is TRBV30 and J is TRBJ2-3; TRBD2 matches at 7 bases. Germline values: CDR1 GTSNPN, CDR2 SVGIG (reference sequence). V was pared by 0 bases and J by 4 bases, with 4 bases of the junction left unmatched. The CDR3 consists of 14 residues.

This chain connects TRBV19 to TRBJ2-3; a possible D gene is TRBD1 (5 bases). CDR1 is LNHDA and CDR2 is SQIVND in the germline V gene (reference sequence). V dropped 4 bases and J dropped 6 bases, with 14 bases sitting between them. The CDR3 spans 14 residues. The CDR3 DNA follows: TGTGCCAGTAGTACCCAGACAGCCTTGGATACGCAGTATTTT. Its translation: CASSTQTALDTQYF.

This clone was counted between two and nine times. The genes are TRBV27 and TRBJ2-2; D remains unclear. The CDR3 is made up of 14 amino acids. Germline V lookup: CDR1 MNHEY, CDR2 SMNVEV (reference sequence). Trimming left V 4 bases short and J 4 bases short, with 10 bases between. The CDR3 nucleotides are TGTGCCAGCAGTTCCTCCGGTTTCACCGGGGAGCTGTTTTTT. Translated, it gives CASSSSGFTGELFF.

The chain links TRBV5-6 to TRBJ2-1; 8 bases fit TRBD1. This CDR3 has 15 residues. The V gene end was trimmed by 3 bases and the J gene end by 6 bases; junction bases not matched to a gene: 8. Per the germline V gene, CDR1 is SGHDT and CDR2 is YYEEEE. The CDR3 loop reads CASSYTGGSVNEQFF. The CDR3 region has the DNA TGTGCCAGCAGCTATACAGGGGGGAGTGTCAATGAGCAGTTCTTC.

J is TRBJ2-5 and V is TRBV18; 7 bases map to TRBD2. The CDR3 loop spans 14 amino acids. Unmatched junction bases numbered 6, after V lost 6 bases and J lost 2 bases. The germline V gene has CDR1 KGHSH and CDR2 LQKENI. In DNA, the CDR3 is TGTGCCAGCTCCCCAGGGAGGGCTCAAGAGACCCAGTACTTC. Translating it yields CASSPGRAQETQYF.

The chain joins TRBV30 to TRBJ1-3; weak D call: TRBD1 (5 bases). CDR3 length: 13 amino acids. V was cut by 2 bases and J by 1 base, with 6 bases left in between. Germline CDR1 and CDR2: GTSNPN and SVGIG (reference sequence). The CDR3 nucleotides read TGTGCCTGGAGTAGGGGTTCTGGAAACACCATATATTTT. Translating gives CAWSRGSGNTIYF.

This chain uses TRBV27 with TRBJ1-4; D gene uncertain. CDR3 length: 17 residues. The germline gives CDR1 MNHEY, CDR2 SMNVEV (reference sequence). The V gene lost 6 bases and the J gene lost 7 bases, with 24 bases spanning the gap. The CDR3 region has the DNA TGTGCCAGCAGGCCCGAGCGGGGTAAACAGTTTGGTGAAAAACTGTTTTTT. It translates to CASRPERGKQFGEKLFF.